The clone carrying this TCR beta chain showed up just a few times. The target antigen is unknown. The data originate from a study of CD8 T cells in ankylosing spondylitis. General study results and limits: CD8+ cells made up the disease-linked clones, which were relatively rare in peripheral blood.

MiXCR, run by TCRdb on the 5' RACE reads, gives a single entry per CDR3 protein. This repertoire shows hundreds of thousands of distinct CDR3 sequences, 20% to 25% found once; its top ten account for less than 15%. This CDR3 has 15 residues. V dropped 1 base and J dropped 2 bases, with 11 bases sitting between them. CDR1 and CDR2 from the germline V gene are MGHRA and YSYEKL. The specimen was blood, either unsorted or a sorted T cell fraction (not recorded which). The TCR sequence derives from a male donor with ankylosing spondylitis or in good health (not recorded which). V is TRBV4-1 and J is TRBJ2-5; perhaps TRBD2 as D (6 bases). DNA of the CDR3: TGCGCCAGCAGCCAAGGATGGCTAGCGCAAGAGACCCAGTACTTC. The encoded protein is CASSQGWLAQETQYF.